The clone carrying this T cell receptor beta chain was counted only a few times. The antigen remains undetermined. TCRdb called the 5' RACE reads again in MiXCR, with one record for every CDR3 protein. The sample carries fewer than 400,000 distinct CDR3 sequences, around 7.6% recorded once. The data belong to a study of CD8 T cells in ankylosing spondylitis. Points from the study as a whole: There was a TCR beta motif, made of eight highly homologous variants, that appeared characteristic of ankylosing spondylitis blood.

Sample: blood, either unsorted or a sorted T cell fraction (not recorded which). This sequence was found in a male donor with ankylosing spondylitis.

This CDR3 reads CSVAGTSGRRNEQFF. The CDR3 nucleotides read TGCAGCGTAGCCGGGACTAGCGGGAGGAGGAATGAGCAGTTCTTC. The chain uses TRBV29-1 and TRBJ2-1, with TRBD2 matching 15 bases. Germline V gives CDR1 SQVTM, CDR2 ANQGSEA. The CDR3 runs 15 residues. V was clipped by 6 bases and J by 7 bases; unmatched bases: 7.